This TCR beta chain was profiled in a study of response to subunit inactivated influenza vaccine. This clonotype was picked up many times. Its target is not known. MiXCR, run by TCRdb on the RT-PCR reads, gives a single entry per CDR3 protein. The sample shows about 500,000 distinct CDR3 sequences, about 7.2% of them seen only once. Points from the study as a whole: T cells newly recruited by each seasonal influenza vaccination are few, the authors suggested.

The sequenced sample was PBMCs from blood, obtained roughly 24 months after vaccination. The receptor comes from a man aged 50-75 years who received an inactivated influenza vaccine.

The CDR3 sequence: CASSLEKETQYF. DNA for the CDR3: TGCGCCAGCAGCTTGGAAAAAGAGACCCAGTACTTC. The gene calls are TRBV5-1 and TRBJ2-5; no firm D call. This CDR3 spans 12 amino acids. CDR1 and CDR2 from the germline V gene are SGHRS and YFSETQ. V was shortened by 0 bases and J by 3 bases, with 3 bases between the two germline ends.